The rows below give T cell receptor beta chains drawn from one sample of a study of blood T cell repertoires in COVID-19. Profiling relied on immunoSEQ multiplex PCR, and the TCRdb table lists in-frame clones only, not all of them. This repertoire shows approximately 140,000 clones, 70% to 90% found once; its top ten account for 2% to 2.5%. The specimen was peripheral blood. The receptors originated from a man aged 70-80 years with active COVID-19. Both conserved end residues are part of each CDR3. The D gene is left open where the match is weak. Clone size, where shown, is once, few, many, or a class for clones that have expanded.

V gene: TRBV10-1; J gene: TRBJ2-1; clone size: NA; D gene: TRBD2; CDR3 DNA: TGCGCCAGCAGTGATTGGGGGGGAGGCCCCTCCAATGAGCAGTTCTTC; CDR3 protein: CASSDWGGGPSNEQFF
V gene: TRBV7-2; J gene: TRBJ2-1; clone size: NA; D gene: TRBD2; CDR3 DNA: TGTGCCAGCAGCCGTAGCGGGAGTATGAATGAGCAGTTCTTC; CDR3 protein: CASSRSGSMNEQFF
V gene: TRBV18; J gene: TRBJ1-1; clone size: NA; D gene: TRBD1; CDR3 DNA: TGTGCCAGCTCACCAAGGCGGCAGGGGGACACTGAAGCTTTCTTT; CDR3 protein: CASSPRRQGDTEAFF
V gene: TRBV4-1; J gene: TRBJ2-1; clone size: NA; D gene: TRBD2; CDR3 DNA: TGCGCCAGCAGCCCTCAACCTAGCGGGGGGCCCTACAATGAGCAGTTCTTC; CDR3 protein: CASSPQPSGGPYNEQFF
V gene: TRBV9; J gene: TRBJ1-3; clone size: NA; D gene: NA; CDR3 DNA: TGTGCCAGCAGCCTCGAGGGGCAGGGAGGGGACACCATATATTTT; CDR3 protein: CASSLEGQGGDTIYF
V gene: TRBV9; J gene: TRBJ1-3; clone size: NA; D gene: NA; CDR3 DNA: TGTGCCAGCAGTAGACAAGTCTCTGGAAACACCATATATTTT; CDR3 protein: CASSRQVSGNTIYF
V gene: TRBV2; J gene: TRBJ2-2; clone size: NA; D gene: TRBD2; CDR3 DNA: TGTGCCAGCGTTTGGGGGCGGACTAGCGGGAGTTTTGGGGGGGAGCTGTTTTTT; CDR3 protein: CASVWGRTSGSFGGELFF
V gene: TRBV9; J gene: TRBJ2-3; clone size: NA; D gene: NA; CDR3 DNA: TGTGCCAGCAGCGTAGTAGGGAGTAGCACAGATACGCAGTATTTT; CDR3 protein: CASSVVGSSTDTQYF
V gene: TRBV6-1; J gene: TRBJ2-1; clone size: NA; D gene: NA; CDR3 DNA: TGTGCCAGCAGTGAAAGGTTGACGGGAGGGGCAGGGGGGTCAGCGTTCTTC; CDR3 protein: CASSERLTGGAGGSAFF
V gene: TRBV19; J gene: TRBJ2-7; clone size: NA; D gene: TRBD2; CDR3 DNA: TGTGCCAGTACCCTCCGAGCGGGAGGGTCCTACGAGCAGTACTTC; CDR3 protein: CASTLRAGGSYEQYF
V gene: TRBV15; J gene: TRBJ2-1; clone size: NA; D gene: TRBD2; CDR3 DNA: TGTGCCACCAGCATGGGCGGGGGACCCTACAATGAGCAGTTCTTC; CDR3 protein: CATSMGGGPYNEQFF
V gene: TRBV19; J gene: TRBJ2-6; clone size: once; D gene: NA; CDR3 DNA: TGTGCCTCAAAAGGGGGTCACACCTCTGGGGCCAACGTCCTGACTTTC; CDR3 protein: CASKGGHTSGANVLTF
V gene: TRBV3-1/TRBV3-2; J gene: TRBJ2-7; clone size: NA; D gene: NA; CDR3 DNA: TGTGCCAGCAGCCAAAGGACGCCGCCTAGCAAGCAGTACTTC; CDR3 protein: CASSQRTPPSKQYF
V gene: TRBV7-2; J gene: TRBJ2-7; clone size: NA; D gene: TRBD2; CDR3 DNA: TGTGCCAGCAGCTTAGAGCGGGGGCCTTACGAGCAGTACTTC; CDR3 protein: CASSLERGPYEQYF
V gene: TRBV2; J gene: TRBJ2-7; clone size: NA; D gene: NA; CDR3 DNA: TGTGCCAGCAGTGGGGCGACCGAGCAGTACTTC; CDR3 protein: CASSGATEQYF
V gene: TRBV27; J gene: TRBJ2-7; clone size: NA; D gene: TRBD1; CDR3 DNA: TGTGCCAGCCGATCGGTTGGGACAGGGGAGGGCGAGCAGTACTTC; CDR3 protein: CASRSVGTGEGEQYF
V gene: TRBV2; J gene: TRBJ2-2; clone size: NA; D gene: NA; CDR3 DNA: TGTGCCAGCAGTGAATTTGGGCTAGCGTTGAACACCGGGGAGCTGTTTTTT; CDR3 protein: CASSEFGLALNTGELFF
V gene: TRBV14; J gene: TRBJ2-7; clone size: NA; D gene: NA; CDR3 DNA: TGTGCCAGCAGCTGGAGCTCCTACGAGCAGTACTTC; CDR3 protein: CASSWSSYEQYF
V gene: TRBV18; J gene: TRBJ1-1; clone size: NA; D gene: NA; CDR3 DNA: TGTGCCAGCTCACCACCGGGGGCGAACACTGAAGCTTTCTTT; CDR3 protein: CASSPPGANTEAFF
V gene: TRBV30; J gene: TRBJ2-1; clone size: once; D gene: TRBD1; CDR3 DNA: TGTGCCTGGAGTGTAAGGGGACAGCGATTGGGGGTTAACAATGAGCAGTTCTTC; CDR3 protein: CAWSVRGQRLGVNNEQFF
V gene: TRBV9; J gene: TRBJ2-5; clone size: NA; D gene: NA; CDR3 DNA: TGTGCCAGCAGCGTAGCCGAGGGGAGGGAGACCCAGTACTTC; CDR3 protein: CASSVAEGRETQYF
V gene: TRBV11-1; J gene: TRBJ2-3; clone size: NA; D gene: NA; CDR3 DNA: TGTGCCAGCAGCTTACACGAGGGTAGCACAGATACGCAGTATTTT; CDR3 protein: CASSLHEGSTDTQYF
V gene: TRBV25-1; J gene: TRBJ1-1; clone size: NA; D gene: TRBD1; CDR3 DNA: TGTGCCAGCAGTCCAAGGACAGGAGGGAACACTGAAGCTTTCTTT; CDR3 protein: CASSPRTGGNTEAFF
V gene: TRBV9; J gene: TRBJ2-1; clone size: NA; D gene: TRBD2; CDR3 DNA: TGTGCCAGCAGCGTACGAGCGGGAGACGGGAATGAGCAGTTCTTC; CDR3 protein: CASSVRAGDGNEQFF
V gene: TRBV4-1; J gene: TRBJ1-1; clone size: NA; D gene: NA; CDR3 DNA: TGCGCCAGCAGCCAAGATCGGCGGGGAGCTCTACCTGAAGCTTTCTTT; CDR3 protein: CASSQDRRGALPEAFF
V gene: TRBV5-4; J gene: TRBJ2-4; clone size: NA; D gene: NA; CDR3 DNA: TGTGCCAGCAGCTTGAGAGGGGGGGTAGCCAAAAACATTCAGTACTTC; CDR3 protein: CASSLRGGVAKNIQYF
V gene: TRBV28; J gene: TRBJ1-4; clone size: NA; D gene: NA; CDR3 DNA: TGTGCCAGCTGTCAGGGCGGCGGGAGTGAAAAACTGTTTTTT; CDR3 protein: CASCQGGGSEKLFF
V gene: TRBV12-5; J gene: TRBJ2-1; clone size: NA; D gene: NA; CDR3 DNA: TGTGCTAGTGGTTTTAAAGGGGGAAATGAGCAGTTCTTC; CDR3 protein: CASGFKGGNEQFF
V gene: TRBV9; J gene: TRBJ2-2; clone size: NA; D gene: TRBD2; CDR3 DNA: TGTGCCAGCAGCGTAGTTTCTAGCGGGAACACCGGGGAGCTGTTTTTT; CDR3 protein: CASSVVSSGNTGELFF
V gene: TRBV11-3; J gene: TRBJ2-1; clone size: NA; D gene: NA; CDR3 DNA: TGTGCCAGCAGCCCCCGACCAGGGGCCGAGCAGTTCTTC; CDR3 protein: CASSPRPGAEQFF
V gene: TRBV18; J gene: TRBJ1-1; clone size: NA; D gene: TRBD1; CDR3 DNA: TGTGCCAGCTCCCCGGGACAGCTGAACACTGAAGCTTTCTTT; CDR3 protein: CASSPGQLNTEAFF
V gene: TRBV10-3; J gene: TRBJ1-1; clone size: NA; D gene: TRBD1; CDR3 DNA: TGTGCCCTCCGACGGGAACAGGGGACTGAAGCTTTCTTT; CDR3 protein: CALRREQGTEAFF
V gene: TRBV28; J gene: TRBJ2-2; clone size: NA; D gene: TRBD2; CDR3 DNA: TGTGCCAGCAGTTTTATCGAGGGATTCATGACTAGCGGGAGCGGGGAGCCCGGGGAGCTGTTTTTT; CDR3 protein: CASSFIEGFMTSGSGEPGELFF
V gene: TRBV11-2; J gene: TRBJ2-3; clone size: NA; D gene: TRBD2; CDR3 DNA: TGTGCCAGCAGCCCTAGCGGGACTAGCACAGATACGCAGTATTTT; CDR3 protein: CASSPSGTSTDTQYF
V gene: TRBV19; J gene: TRBJ2-4; clone size: NA; D gene: TRBD1; CDR3 DNA: TGTGCCAGTAGTATCTGGGGACAGGGACACATTCAGTACTTC; CDR3 protein: CASSIWGQGHIQYF
V gene: TRBV29-1; J gene: TRBJ2-7; clone size: few; D gene: TRBD2; CDR3 DNA: TGCAGCGTTGAAGGGGGAGGGGCCAATTACGAGCAGTACTTC; CDR3 protein: CSVEGGGANYEQYF
V gene: TRBV2; J gene: TRBJ2-2; clone size: NA; D gene: NA; CDR3 DNA: TGTGCCAGCGGCGGGCAGGGGACACCCTCGGCGGAGCTGTTTTTT; CDR3 protein: CASGGQGTPSAELFF
V gene: TRBV14; J gene: TRBJ2-7; clone size: NA; D gene: TRBD2; CDR3 DNA: TGTGCCAGCAGCCAACGGGGCGCCTCAAGCGGGAGTAGGGGCGAGCAGTACTTC; CDR3 protein: CASSQRGASSGSRGEQYF
V gene: TRBV6-5; J gene: TRBJ1-1; clone size: NA; D gene: NA; CDR3 DNA: TGTGCCAGCAGATCTTCCACCTCGACACTTTCTGAAGCTTTCTTT; CDR3 protein: CASRSSTSTLSEAFF
V gene: TRBV30; J gene: TRBJ2-5; clone size: NA; D gene: TRBD2; CDR3 DNA: TGTGCCTGGAGTGTAATGGGGTCTAGCGGGAGGCCCTCAGCGGAGACCCAGTACTTC; CDR3 protein: CAWSVMGSSGRPSAETQYF
V gene: TRBV28; J gene: TRBJ1-6; clone size: NA; D gene: TRBD1; CDR3 DNA: TGTGCCAGCAGCCCCGTCGACAGGGATAATTCACCCCTCCACTTT; CDR3 protein: CASSPVDRDNSPLHF
V gene: TRBV5-6; J gene: TRBJ1-5; clone size: NA; D gene: TRBD1; CDR3 DNA: TGTGCCAGCAGCCCCTCCACGGGACAGGGTAATCAGCCCCAGCATTTT; CDR3 protein: CASSPSTGQGNQPQHF
V gene: TRBV19; J gene: TRBJ2-1; clone size: NA; D gene: TRBD1; CDR3 DNA: TGTGCCAGTAGTTACGGGACAGGGGTCTACAATGAGCAGTTCTTC; CDR3 protein: CASSYGTGVYNEQFF
V gene: TRBV3-1/TRBV3-2; J gene: TRBJ2-2; clone size: NA; D gene: NA; CDR3 DNA: TGTGCCAGCAGCCAAGGAGGGCGGGGTTGGGACACCGGGGAGCTGTTTTTT; CDR3 protein: CASSQGGRGWDTGELFF
V gene: TRBV7-3; J gene: TRBJ2-2; clone size: NA; D gene: TRBD2; CDR3 DNA: TGTGCCAGCAGCTTACGCGGGGGTTATAACACCGGGGAGCTGTTTTTT; CDR3 protein: CASSLRGGYNTGELFF
V gene: TRBV7-2; J gene: TRBJ2-1; clone size: NA; D gene: TRBD1; CDR3 DNA: TGTGCCAGCAGCTTTAGAGGGGGCGATGAGCAGTTCTTC; CDR3 protein: CASSFRGGDEQFF
V gene: TRBV28; J gene: TRBJ2-3; clone size: NA; D gene: TRBD1; CDR3 DNA: TGTGCCAGCAGCTACTCAGTCACAGGGGCGTCCAAAAATACGCAGTATTTT; CDR3 protein: CASSYSVTGASKNTQYF
V gene: TRBV28; J gene: TRBJ1-1; clone size: NA; D gene: TRBD1; CDR3 DNA: TGTGCCAGCAGCCGGACAGGGACATTCAACACTGAAGCTTTCTTT; CDR3 protein: CASSRTGTFNTEAFF
V gene: TRBV19; J gene: TRBJ2-6; clone size: NA; D gene: NA; CDR3 DNA: TGTGCCACAGGGGTAGGGGCCAACGTCCTGACTTTC; CDR3 protein: CATGVGANVLTF
V gene: TRBV2; J gene: TRBJ1-6; clone size: NA; D gene: NA; CDR3 DNA: TGTGCCAGCAGTGAATATCGGAGGTTAAATTCACCCCTCCACTTT; CDR3 protein: CASSEYRRLNSPLHF
V gene: TRBV24-1; J gene: TRBJ2-1; clone size: NA; D gene: TRBD2; CDR3 DNA: TGTGCCACCAGTGACCCTGGACTAGCGGGAGGTAATGAGCAGTTCTTC; CDR3 protein: CATSDPGLAGGNEQFF
V gene: TRBV7-9; J gene: TRBJ1-2; clone size: NA; D gene: TRBD1; CDR3 DNA: TGTGCCAGCAGCCTTAGACAGGGAGAGGGCTATGGCTACACCTTC; CDR3 protein: CASSLRQGEGYGYTF
V gene: TRBV6-4; J gene: TRBJ2-7; clone size: NA; D gene: NA; CDR3 DNA: TGTGCCAGCAGTGACGTGACTAGTAGGTACGAGCAGTACTTC; CDR3 protein: CASSDVTSRYEQYF
V gene: TRBV13; J gene: TRBJ2-1; clone size: NA; D gene: NA; CDR3 DNA: TGTGCCAGCGTAAAGCGTGGGTCTGGTTTCCATGAGCAGTTCTTC; CDR3 protein: CASVKRGSGFHEQFF
V gene: TRBV5-6; J gene: TRBJ2-7; clone size: NA; D gene: TRBD2; CDR3 DNA: TGTGCCAGCCGGACTAGTCGGACCAACGAGCAGTACTTC; CDR3 protein: CASRTSRTNEQYF
V gene: TRBV7-9; J gene: TRBJ1-2; clone size: NA; D gene: NA; CDR3 DNA: TGTGCCAGCAGCCATGGGGCGGGGCACTATGGCTACACCTTC; CDR3 protein: CASSHGAGHYGYTF
V gene: TRBV15; J gene: TRBJ2-3; clone size: NA; D gene: TRBD2; CDR3 DNA: TGTGCCGCCTCTAATGCGGGAGGTTCAGATACGCAGTATTTT; CDR3 protein: CAASNAGGSDTQYF